This T cell receptor (beta chain) came from a study of shared clonotypes between healthy human individuals. The wider study: Every donor yielded three CD4 naive, three CD4 memory, two CD8 naive and one CD8 memory plate. Study-level points and caveats: Some naive CD4 clonotypes, roughly 5%, turned up in common across several donors.

The study drew its donors from healthy HIV-negative adults without recent acute infections or vaccinations. Investigators divided CD4+ cells into CD45RA+ naive and CD45RA-negative memory subsets. Generated by immunoSEQ multiplex PCR, the TCRdb table keeps only in-frame clones and is missing some. The sample carries some 1,600,000 clones, around 98% recorded once. For this clone: As yet, its antigen is unknown.

V gave up 6 bases and J gave up 2 bases; unmatched junction bases: 17. The CDR3 length is 18 residues. CDR1 and CDR2 (germline): SGHAT, FQDESV (reference sequence). The specimen sequenced was naive CD4+ T cells sorted from blood. The sample's subset: CD45RA+ positively selected. The chain is built from TRBV11-1 and TRBJ2-7, with 9 bases aligning to TRBD1. The clonotype originates from a man aged 25 to 40 in good health. CDR3 nucleotide sequence: TGTGCCAGCAGTTCTAGATTCACCGGGACAGGGCGAACCTACGAGCAGTACTTC. Protein sequence: CASSSRFTGTGRTYEQYF.